The 31 T cell receptor beta chains presented below share a single source sample, sequenced in a study of T cells after yellow fever vaccination (dated 2019 in TCRdb). The method was 5' RACE. Sequencer: Illumina HiSeq 2500. TCRdb reprocessing: public reads trimmed at Q25 with fastp, clones called with MiXCR, in-frame beta chains kept. Every distinct CDR3 protein forms one entry, paired with its most common genes and DNA. Across this sample there are approximately 150,000 distinct CDR3 sequences, with roughly 6.4% seen only once. The top ten clones comprise 2.9% of the sample. The label giving this sample's treatment or condition can be read as: live attenuated yellow fever vaccine strain. The specimen was CD4+ T cells sorted from PBMCs, collected on the day of the first yellow fever vaccination. These receptors all stem from a man between 18 and 29 years old who received the YFV17D yellow fever vaccine.

This clonotype occurred many times. The chain has TRBV9 and TRBJ1-5; maybe TRBD1 (5 bases). The V end lost 3 bases, the J end lost 4 bases, and 17 bases lay between the germline ends. Germline loops: CDR1 SGDLS, CDR2 YYNGEE. CDR3 size: 16 residues. The CDR3 nucleotides are TGTGCCAGCAGCGCTGGGGCGTCCCTAACTAATCAGCCCCAGCATTTT. Translated, it gives CASSAGASLTNQPQHF.

This clonotype was seen a few times. The rearrangement links TRBV29-1 to TRBJ2-1, with TRBD1 matching 8 bases. The CDR3 has 13 amino acids. V dropped 4 bases and J dropped 6; count of bases not matched to a gene: 5. Germline CDR1 reads SQVTM; CDR2 reads ANQGSEA. The CDR3: CSVVRQGLNEQFF. Written as DNA, the CDR3 is TGCAGCGTTGTCCGACAGGGGCTCAATGAGCAGTTCTTC.

Note on this clonotype: This may arise from a read error, as a much more abundant clone is one base away. The genes are TRBV5-1 and TRBJ2-7; no firm D call. Trimming took 0 bases from V and 0 from J, leaving 7 bases between them. Germline assignment: CDR1 SGHRS and CDR2 YFSETQ. The CDR3 sequence is 14 residues long. CDR3 coding DNA: TGCGCCAGCAGCTTGGTTACAACCTCCTACGAGCAGTACTTC. This codes for CASSLVTTSYEQYF.

This clonotype has more than one count but fewer than ten. This rearrangement joins TRBV2 to TRBJ1-4; D is uncertain. The CDR3 is 15 residues long. The germline V and J ends were trimmed by 3 bases and 8 bases, with 16 bases remaining between them. The V gene's germline CDR1 is SNHLY and CDR2 FYNNEI. The CDR3 reads CASSEQPMGNEKLFF. CDR3 DNA: TGTGCCAGCAGTGAGCAGCCCATGGGCAACGAAAAACTGTTTTTT.

There are many counts of this clonotype. The V gene is TRBV11-3, the J gene TRBJ2-1; D is perhaps TRBD1 (6 bases). Germline CDR1 and CDR2: SGHNT and YENEEA. The V and J ends lost 0 bases and 4 bases respectively, with 7 bases between them. The CDR3 spans 14 residues. The DNA of the CDR3 is TGTGCCAGCAGCTTAGAGGGGGCTTACAATGAGCAGTTCTTC. This translates into CASSLEGAYNEQFF. The full variable domain, in which reference TRBV11-3 and TRBJ2-1 provide the parts outside the CDR3, is EAGVVQSPRYKIIEKKQPVAFWCNPISGHNTLYWYLQNLGQGPELLIRYENEEAVDDSQLPKDRFSAERLKGVDSTLKIQPAELGDSAVYLCASSLEGAYNEQFFGPGTRLTVL.

In this sample, this clonotype turned up a few times. CDR3 nucleotides: TGCAGTGCTGAAGGACTAGCGGGGGAATCGGGGGAGACCCAGTACTTC. It codes for CSAEGLAGESGETQYF. The rearrangement uses TRBV20-1 and TRBJ2-5; 13 bases line up with TRBD2. Germline lookup yields CDR1 DFQATT and CDR2 SNEGSKA (reference sequence). CDR3 length equals 16 residues. Trimming at V came to 5 bases and at J to 5 bases, leaving 11 bases not matched to a gene.

The rearrangement joins TRBV5-5 to TRBJ2-4, with TRBD1 matching over 7 bases. CDR3 size: 14 residues. The V segment lost 6 bases and the J segment 4 bases; nucleotides outside the gene matches: 7. The V gene's germline CDR1 is SGHKS and CDR2 YYEKEE (reference sequence). The CDR3, as DNA: TGTGCCAGCATGTATAGGGGACAGAAAAACATTCAGTACTTC. This codes for CASMYRGQKNIQYF.

The chain couples TRBV7-2 to TRBJ2-4; TRBD1 is a possible D gene (7 bases). With 10 bases removed from V and 6 bases from J, the gap between germline ends came to 10 bases. Germline CDR1 and CDR2: SGHTA and FQGNSA. The CDR3 runs to 11 residues. CDR3 in amino acids: CATRGVNIQYF. The CDR3 DNA sequence: TGTGCCACCAGGGGGGTAAACATTCAGTACTTC.

This clonotype was recorded only once. Possible read error: a much larger clone is one base away. This rearrangement joins TRBV5-4 to TRBJ2-3; D might be TRBD2 (5 bases). Germline assignment: CDR1 SGHNT and CDR2 YYREEE (reference sequence). Trimming stripped 9 bases from V and 5 bases from J, with 19 bases between. The CDR3 consists of 14 residues. The CDR3 nucleotides are TGTGCCACCTATGGAATATACCGGGGAGATACGCAGTATTTT. This translates into CATYGIYRGDTQYF.

This clonotype was seen more than once but under ten times. The J gene is TRBJ1-2, the V gene TRBV28; D may be TRBD1 (6 bases). The CDR3 is 11 amino acids. V lost 6 bases and J 8 bases, leaving 10 bases between the germline ends. Germline CDR1 is MDHEN and CDR2 is SYDVKM. The CDR3, as DNA: TGTGCCAGCAGAACAGGGATCGGCTACACCTTC. This translates into CASRTGIGYTF.

This clonotype has at least ten counts. The chain is built from TRBV30 and TRBJ1-2; D gene ambiguous. The germline V gene has CDR1 GTSNPN and CDR2 SVGIG (reference sequence). V lost 3 bases, J lost 1 base, and 3 bases lay in between. The CDR3 length is 11 residues. CDR3 nucleotide sequence: TGTGCCTGGAGCGGTAACTATGGCTACACCTTC. This translates into CAWSGNYGYTF.

This clonotype was observed at least ten times. The CDR3 protein is CASSFDSGLDTQYF. The CDR3 nucleotides are TGTGCCAGCAGCTTTGATAGCGGTCTAGATACGCAGTATTTT. The chain couples TRBV7-2 to TRBJ2-3; weak D call: TRBD2 (6 bases). The CDR3 is made up of 14 amino acids. CDR1 SGHTA and CDR2 FQGNSA come from the germline V gene. V lost 3 bases to trimming and J lost 5 bases, with 12 bases between them.

This clonotype was seen ten or more times. The rearrangement uses TRBV20-1 and TRBJ2-3; possibly TRBD2 for D (6 bases). Trimming stripped 6 bases from V and 6 bases from J, with 19 bases between. The germline V gene has CDR1 DFQATT and CDR2 SNEGSKA (reference sequence). The CDR3 spans 14 residues. The CDR3 here is CSAWDSRAPDTQYF. In nucleotides, the CDR3 is TGCAGTGCCTGGGACTCCCGGGCCCCCGATACGCAGTATTTT.

In this sample, this clonotype turned up many times. V gene TRBV6-5 combines with J gene TRBJ1-1; 7 positions match TRBD1. The CDR3 length is 15 residues. Per the germline V gene, CDR1 is MNHEY and CDR2 is SVGAGI. The trim removed 8 bases at V and 1 base at J, leaving 10 bases unmatched. The CDR3 loop is CASGPTGTGNTEAFF. The CDR3 nucleotides are TGTGCCAGCGGCCCGACAGGGACGGGGAACACTGAAGCTTTCTTT.

This clonotype was recorded at least ten times. The gene calls are TRBV7-9 and TRBJ1-4, with D unresolved. In germline, CDR1 is SEHNR, CDR2 FQNEAQ (reference sequence). The CDR3 runs 14 residues. V lost 7 bases to trimming and J lost 15 bases, with 24 bases between them. CDR3 DNA sequence: TGTGCCAGCACCGTACAGACAAATGAAGAGAGGATGTTTTTT. Protein: CASTVQTNEERMFF.

The rearrangement links TRBV5-1 to TRBJ2-1, with D perhaps matching TRBD1 (5 bases). This CDR3 has 14 residues. Trimming removed 4 bases at V and 0 bases at J, with 8 bases between. Germline V lookup: CDR1 SGHRS, CDR2 YFSETQ. The CDR3 sequence: CASSPTVSYNEQFF. CDR3 nucleotide sequence: TGCGCCAGCAGCCCGACAGTCTCCTACAATGAGCAGTTCTTC.

The chain links TRBV16 to TRBJ2-2, with D hard to call. V lost 2 bases, J lost 0 bases, and 7 bases lay in between. The germline CDR1 and CDR2 sequences are KGHSY and FQNENV. There are 15 residues in the CDR3. In DNA form, the CDR3 reads TGTGCCAGCAGCCAAGTCCGGTCGAACACCGGGGAGCTGTTTTTT. Translation: CASSQVRSNTGELFF.

This clonotype came up many times. The chain employs TRBV20-1 and TRBJ2-7; perhaps D is TRBD1 or TRBD2 (5 bases each). Germline V gene lookup returns CDR1 DFQATT and CDR2 SNEGSKA (reference sequence). There are 13 residues in the CDR3. V lost 3 bases and J 2 bases, leaving 11 bases between the germline ends. In DNA, the CDR3 is TGCAGTGCTAGGTGGGACGTTACCTACGAGCAGTACTTC. It yields the protein CSARWDVTYEQYF.

This clonotype was observed a few times. The rearrangement uses TRBV5-1 and TRBJ1-2; TRBD1 matches 8 bases. Trimming took 2 bases from V and 4 from J; bases not matched to a gene: 4. The CDR3 is made up of 14 amino acids. CDR1 and CDR2 (germline): SGHRS, YFSETQ. The CDR3 is CASSFAGGTYGYTF. CDR3 in DNA: TGCGCCAGCAGCTTCGCAGGGGGCACCTATGGCTACACCTTC.

This clonotype was seen at least ten times. The rearrangement uses TRBV7-9 and TRBJ1-2, with TRBD1 as a possible D gene (5 bases). Between the trimmed V and J ends, which lost 7 bases and 3 bases, there was a span of 12 bases. The CDR3 has 13 amino acids. Germline V gene data show CDR1 as SEHNR and CDR2 as FQNEAQ (reference sequence). The CDR3 is CASKAVGDYGYTF. The CDR3 coding sequence is TGTGCCAGCAAGGCAGTAGGGGACTATGGCTACACCTTC.

This clonotype appeared many times. The rearrangement links TRBV5-1 to TRBJ2-3; TRBD2 agrees at 9 bases. The length of the CDR3 is 16 residues. The germline CDR1 and CDR2 sequences are SGHRS and YFSETQ. V lost 2 bases and J lost 2; bases outside the gene matches: 6. This CDR3 reads CASSFTSGPTTDTQYF. For the CDR3, the DNA is TGCGCCAGCAGCTTTACTAGCGGGCCTACCACAGATACGCAGTATTTT.

This clonotype was seen a few times. The chain has TRBV7-9 and TRBJ1-3, with D tentatively TRBD1 (6 bases). The CDR3 is made up of 16 amino acids. V lost 6 bases and J 4 bases, leaving 19 bases between the germline ends. Looked up from germline, CDR1 is SEHNR and CDR2 is FQNEAQ (reference sequence). The CDR3 loop is CASRRQVVKGGNTIYF. Here the CDR3 DNA reads TGTGCCAGCAGGCGACAGGTGGTAAAGGGAGGAAACACCATATATTTT. The full variable domain, with the rest looked up from reference TRBV7-9 and TRBJ1-3, is DTGVSQNPRHKITKRGQNVTFRCDPISEHNRLYWYRQTLGQGPEFLTYFQNEAQLEKSRLLSDRFSAERPKGSFSTLEIQRTEQGDSAMYLCASRRQVVKGGNTIYFGEGSWLTVV.

This chain connects TRBV20-1 to TRBJ1-1; TRBD1 is a possible D gene (6 bases). V lost 0 bases and J lost 1, with 12 bases in between. The germline CDR1 and CDR2 sequences are DFQATT and SNEGSKA (reference sequence). This CDR3 region has 15 residues. This CDR3 is CSARDPGTWNTEAFF. CDR3 coding DNA: TGCAGTGCTAGAGATCCCGGGACATGGAACACTGAAGCTTTCTTT.

V usage is TRBV2 and J usage is TRBJ1-6; 8 nucleotides line up with TRBD1. Per germline, CDR1 SNHLY and CDR2 FYNNEI. Unmatched junction bases numbered 8, after V lost 1 base and J lost 6 bases. The CDR3 runs to 17 residues. The CDR3 loop reads CASSEVMNRGANSPLHF. The CDR3 bases are TGTGCCAGCAGTGAAGTGATGAACAGGGGGGCTAATTCACCCCTCCACTTT.

The rearrangement uses TRBV19 and TRBJ2-2; 8 nucleotides agree with TRBD1. The V and J ends lost 7 bases and 0 bases, in that order; junction bases with no gene match: 4. The CDR3 length is 15 residues. Germline CDR1 LNHDA, CDR2 SQIVND (reference sequence). The CDR3 region has the DNA TGTGCCAGTACCGGACAGGGCACGAACACCGGGGAGCTGTTTTTT. It translates to CASTGQGTNTGELFF.

This clonotype showed up many times. The J gene is TRBJ2-4, the V gene TRBV7-2; D is possibly TRBD1 or TRBD2 (7 bases each). V was shortened by 7 bases and J by 7 bases, with 14 bases between the two germline ends. The CDR3 length is 13 residues. CDR1 and CDR2 (germline): SGHTA, FQGNSA. DNA of the CDR3: TGTGCCAGCACCCGCCAGGGGGGGAACATTCAGTACTTC. Its translation is CASTRQGGNIQYF.

The V gene is TRBV7-2, the J gene TRBJ2-2; maybe TRBD2 (6 bases). CDR1 and CDR2 from the germline V gene are SGHTA and FQGNSA. This CDR3 is 14 amino acids long. V lost 5 bases and J lost 4, with 11 bases in between. CDR3: CASSIGGATGELFF. The CDR3 bases are TGTGCCAGCAGCATAGGAGGGGCCACCGGGGAGCTGTTTTTT.

In this sample, this clonotype turned up a few times. V is TRBV6-1 and J is TRBJ1-2; the match to TRBD1 covers 9 bases. CDR1 and CDR2 from the germline V gene are MNHNS and SASEGT. With V trimmed by 3 bases and J by 2 bases, 10 bases remained unmatched. This CDR3 spans 17 amino acids. CDR3 DNA sequence: TGTGCCAGCAGTGATTGGTCCATGACAGGGGGAAACTATGGCTACACCTTC. This encodes CASSDWSMTGGNYGYTF.

This clonotype was counted many times. The V call is TRBV7-2, the J call TRBJ1-2, with D hard to call. Trimming removed 1 base from V and 2 bases from J, with 11 bases in between. Germline lookup yields CDR1 SGHTA and CDR2 FQGNSA. The length of the CDR3 is 15 residues. The CDR3 bases are TGTGCCAGCAGCTTAGTCGGTGGGGAAAACTATGGCTACACCTTC. This translates into CASSLVGGENYGYTF.

This clonotype occurred many times. The chain recombines TRBV5-1 with TRBJ1-2; possible D gene TRBD1, 5 bases. The germline gives CDR1 SGHRS, CDR2 YFSETQ. Between the trimmed V and J ends, which lost 0 bases and 6 bases, there was a span of 12 bases. This CDR3 comprises 14 residues. DNA for the CDR3: TGCGCCAGCAGCTTGGAGGGGCCCTTGAATGGCTACACCTTC. Amino acids: CASSLEGPLNGYTF.

This clonotype appeared many times. This chain uses TRBV20-1 with TRBJ2-2, with a weak D call TRBD1 (6 bases). From germline, CDR1 is DFQATT and CDR2 SNEGSKA (reference sequence). V dropped 0 bases and J dropped 2 bases, with 13 bases sitting between them. The CDR3 sequence is 16 residues long. This CDR3 is CSARDPKGDNTGELFF. The CDR3 nucleotides are TGCAGTGCTAGAGATCCTAAGGGGGACAACACCGGGGAGCTGTTTTTT.